This T cell receptor (beta chain) emerged from a study of blood T cell repertoires in COVID-19. The wider study: Some COVID-19 samples were acute and others convalescent; all came from the United States, Italy and Spain. The analysed material was cDNA or gDNA that came from T cells, B-cell-depleted T cells, or PBMCs.

Germline values: CDR1 SGHRS, CDR2 YFSETQ. This CDR3 has 16 amino acids. The J segment lost 4 bases and the V segment lost 3 bases, leaving 8 bases of the junction unmatched. The protocol was immunoSEQ multiplex PCR, while the TCRdb copy is restricted to in-frame clones and leaves out a portion. The top ten hold approximately 5.7% of the sample, which has about 120,000 clones, around 70% seen once. The sample consisted of peripheral blood. V usage is TRBV5-1 and J usage is TRBJ2-3, with 10 bases aligning to TRBD2. The receptor's source is a man in his fifties or sixties with acute or convalescent COVID-19. CDR3 nucleotide sequence: TGCGCCAGCAGCTCCCGAGCGGGAGGGCCCTCAGATACGCAGTATTTT. Protein product: CASSSRAGGPSDTQYF.